The 10 T cell receptor beta chains reported below all come from one sample, sequenced in a study of regulatory dendritic cells for organ transplantation. CFSE-labeled sorted T cells met regulatory or mature dendritic cells for approximately 5 days. Data came from immunoSEQ multiplex PCR; TCRdb stores just in-frame clones and leaves some out. There are about 21,000 clones in the sample; 85% occur only once, and under 0.3% lies in the top ten. The antigens for these receptors are not known. The sample comprised naive CD4+ T cells from blood cultured with dendritic cells. Sample subset: CD45RA+ naive T cells. The receptor source for this set is a human donor in good health.

V usage is TRBV6-5 and J usage is TRBJ2-7; 7 nucleotides match TRBD2. Germline V gene sequence: CDR1 MNHEY, CDR2 SVGAGI. The V segment lost 6 bases and the J segment 3 bases; nucleotides outside the gene matches: 8. The CDR3 runs to 14 residues. The CDR3, as DNA: TGTGCCAGCAGCCGGACTAGGCAATACTACGAGCAGTACTTC. Its translation is CASSRTRQYYEQYF.

The rearrangement uses TRBV7-9 and TRBJ2-1; 7 positions match TRBD2. V was clipped by 11 bases and J by 3 bases; unmatched bases: 16. From germline, CDR1 is SEHNR and CDR2 FQNEAQ (reference sequence). The length of the CDR3 is 16 residues. The CDR3 bases are TGTGCCGGGATGAGCTCTAGCGGATTTATCTACAATGAGCAGTTCTTC. This gives the protein CAGMSSSGFIYNEQFF. Based on the CDR3 plus reference TRBV7-9 and TRBJ2-1, the full variable domain is DTGVSQNPRHKITKRGQNVTFRCDPISEHNRLYWYRQTLGQGPEFLTYFQNEAQLEKSRLLSDRFSAERPKGSFSTLEIQRTEQGDSAMYLCAGMSSSGFIYNEQFFGPGTRLTVL.

The chain employs TRBV18 and TRBJ2-5; TRBD2 matches at 10 bases. The germline CDR1 and CDR2 sequences are KGHSH and LQKENI. J was trimmed by 1 base and V by 3 bases; bases with no gene match: 2. The CDR3 length is 15 residues. The CDR3 DNA reads as TGTGCCAGCTCACCTAGCGGGGGGTCCCAAGAGACCCAGTACTTC. This codes for CASSPSGGSQETQYF.

V gene TRBV9 combines with J gene TRBJ1-1; D perhaps matches TRBD1 (5 bases). The CDR3 length is 15 residues. Trimming removed 5 bases from V and 3 bases from J, with 17 bases in between. Germline V lookup: CDR1 SGDLS, CDR2 YYNGEE. The CDR3 reads CASSSGVALDTEAFF. The CDR3 coding sequence is TGTGCCAGCAGTTCGGGGGTGGCCCTGGACACTGAAGCTTTCTTT.

The V and J genes are TRBV4-3 and TRBJ1-1, with D uncertain. CDR1 is LGHNA, CDR2 YSLEER, per germline. Trimming removed 1 base at V and 8 bases at J, with 17 bases between. This CDR3 is 15 amino acids long. CDR3 in amino acids: CASSQGIGQAREAFF. The CDR3 DNA reads as TGCGCCAGCAGCCAAGGAATTGGGCAGGCTAGGGAAGCTTTCTTT.

The chain couples TRBV6-1 to TRBJ1-3; 10 bases map to TRBD1. This CDR3 has 15 residues. The J segment lost 8 bases and the V segment lost 4 bases, leaving 8 bases of the junction unmatched. From germline, CDR1 is MNHNS and CDR2 SASEGT. Here the CDR3 DNA reads TGTGCCAGCAGTGGTAGGGACAGGGGTCTCGACACCATATATTTT. The encoded protein is CASSGRDRGLDTIYF.

This sequence joins TRBV4-3 and TRBJ2-3; weak D call: TRBD2 (6 bases). V lost 0 bases, J lost 8 bases, and 21 bases lay in between. The CDR3 covers 17 residues. CDR1 and CDR2 from the germline V gene are LGHNA and YSLEER. The CDR3 is CASSQDVGTAGAGTQYF. The CDR3 DNA reads TGCGCCAGCAGCCAAGATGTCGGGACTGCCGGGGCTGGTACGCAGTATTTT.

The genes are TRBV7-3 and TRBJ1-2, with D uncertain. Germline V gene data show CDR1 as SGHTA and CDR2 as FQGTGA. The CDR3 spans 13 residues. Trimming left V 3 bases short and J 4 bases short, with 9 bases between. CDR3 bases: TGTGCCAGCAGCTTCGGCCGTGTCTATGGCTACACCTTC. Translated, it gives CASSFGRVYGYTF.

This chain joins TRBV19 and TRBJ2-1, with TRBD1 matching over 8 bases. CDR1 is LNHDA, CDR2 SQIVND, per germline (reference sequence). This CDR3 has 14 amino acids. After removal of 6 bases from V and 1 base from J, the junction contained 2 bases not matched to a gene. The CDR3 DNA reads TGTGCCAGTAGGGACAGGGTATCCTACAATGAGCAGTTCTTC. It specifies CASRDRVSYNEQFF. The full variable domain, its missing parts supplied by reference TRBV19 and TRBJ2-1, is DGGITQSPKYLFRKEGQNVTLSCEQNLNHDAMYWYRQDPGQGLRLIYYSQIVNDFQKGDIAEGYSVSREKKESFPLTVTSAQKNPTAFYLCASRDRVSYNEQFFGPGTRLTVL.

V and J are TRBV7-3 and TRBJ2-2; D not certain. CDR1 and CDR2 (germline): SGHTA, FQGTGA. This CDR3 has 14 residues. Trimming left V 1 base short and J 2 bases short, with 5 bases between. CDR3 in amino acids: CASSLRHNTGELFF. The CDR3 coding sequence is TGTGCCAGCAGCTTAAGACACAACACCGGGGAGCTGTTTTTT.